The 18 T cell receptor beta chains listed next were all sequenced from one sample in a study of HIV-infected patients and healthy controls. cDNA was made from roughly 500 ng RNA using alpha and beta constant primers. Separate chain-specific third strand synthesis with multiplexing indices produced the alpha and beta libraries. TCRdb ran MiXCR on the 5' RACE reads and lists one entry per CDR3 protein. The sample has about 13,000 distinct CDR3 sequences, about a tenth seen once. Whole blood was used without fractionation, so all unsorted peripheral T cells were included. Material for sequencing was blood. These TCRs come from an adult in good health.

This clonotype was detected ten times or more. V usage is TRBV20-1 and J usage is TRBJ2-3, with TRBD2 as a possible D gene (5 bases). Trimming shortened V by 0 bases and J by 11 bases, and 18 bases separated the two germline ends. CDR1 is DFQATT and CDR2 is SNEGSKA in the germline V gene (reference sequence). The CDR3 runs to 14 residues. The CDR3 bases are TGCAGTGCTAGAGAAACCCTCGGGGATTTGGGGCAGTATTTT. The encoded protein is CSARETLGDLGQYF.

This clonotype is deemed medium-sized. This chain joins TRBV7-6 and TRBJ2-7; D possibly corresponds to TRBD2 (5 bases). Deletions cut 3 bases from V and 6 bases from J, with 9 bases between. CDR1 SGHVS and CDR2 FNYEAQ come from the germline V gene. The length of the CDR3 is 12 residues. CDR3 residues: CASSFAAGEQYF. CDR3 nucleotides: TGTGCCAGCAGCTTTGCGGCGGGCGAGCAGTACTTC.

This clonotype was counted ten times or more. The chain links TRBV6-6 to TRBJ1-2; D is uncertain. V was clipped by 6 bases and J by 1 base, with 9 bases between them. Germline CDR1 is MNHNY and CDR2 is SVGAGI (reference sequence). The CDR3 is made up of 13 amino acids. CDR3 in amino acids: CASSSDDNYGYTF. Written as DNA, the CDR3 is TGTGCCAGCAGCTCCGACGATAACTATGGCTACACCTTC.

The sample holds many counts of this clonotype. CDR3 residues: CAISPSGRADEQFF. The CDR3 coding sequence is TGTGCCATCAGTCCTAGCGGGAGGGCCGATGAGCAGTTCTTC. This rearrangement joins TRBV10-3 to TRBJ2-1; 12 bases match TRBD2. J was trimmed by 8 bases and V by 5 bases; bases with no gene match: 4. Germline assignment: CDR1 ENHRY and CDR2 SYGVKD. This CDR3 contains 14 residues.

This clonotype was recorded at least ten times. V gene TRBV7-9 combines with J gene TRBJ1-4, with D hard to call. The CDR3 consists of 13 residues. From germline, CDR1 is SEHNR and CDR2 FQNEAQ (reference sequence). V was cut by 4 bases and J by 8 bases, with 11 bases left in between. DNA for the CDR3: TGTGCCAGCAGCTCCCCCCAAGGAGAAAAACTGTTTTTT. Translating gives CASSSPQGEKLFF.

The chain combines TRBV3-1 with TRBJ2-7, with D possibly being TRBD1 or TRBD2 (5 bases each). Germline V gives CDR1 LGHDT, CDR2 YNNKEL (reference sequence). The length of the CDR3 is 13 residues. Trimming took off 3 bases at V and 8 bases at J, with 14 bases between the two ends. CDR3 residues: CASSQTDGTKQYF. The CDR3 DNA reads TGTGCCAGCAGCCAGACGGACGGGACCAAGCAGTACTTC.

This clonotype was observed many times. The chain has TRBV7-2 and TRBJ2-1; 7 bases line up with TRBD2. J gave up 3 bases and V 5 bases, and 7 bases lay outside the gene matches. The germline V gene encodes CDR1 SGHTA and CDR2 FQGNSA. CDR3 length: 15 amino acids. CDR3 DNA: TGTGCCAGCAGCATGGGACTATCGTACTACAATGAGCAGTTCTTC. This gives the protein CASSMGLSYYNEQFF.

This clonotype was detected ten times or more. CDR3 sequence reads: CASSSWDRDQPQHF. The CDR3 coding sequence is TGTGCCAGCAGTTCCTGGGACAGGGATCAGCCCCAGCATTTT. The chain has TRBV28 and TRBJ1-5, with 9 bases that match TRBD1. Losses at the gene ends were 4 bases for V and 5 bases for J; bases not matched to a gene: 3. The CDR3 sequence is 14 residues long. Germline V lookup: CDR1 MDHEN, CDR2 SYDVKM.

This clonotype is medium-sized. This sequence joins TRBV6-5 and TRBJ2-6, with 8 bases lining up with TRBD2. The CDR3 length is 14 residues. Losses at the gene ends were 11 bases for V and 2 bases for J; bases not matched to a gene: 5. Germline CDR1 MNHEY, CDR2 SVGAGI. The CDR3 DNA is TGTGCCTCCGGGGGGGGACCTGGGGCCAACGTCCTGACTTTC. This codes for CASGGGPGANVLTF.

The sample holds many counts of this clonotype. This chain joins TRBV7-9 and TRBJ1-4, with D possibly being TRBD1 (6 bases). CDR1 is SEHNR, CDR2 FQNEAQ, per germline (reference sequence). CDR3 size: 15 residues. Trimming took off 5 bases at V and 4 bases at J, with 14 bases between the two ends. Here the CDR3 reads CASSRGGLGNEKLFF. The DNA for the CDR3 is TGTGCCAGCAGCCGAGGGGGGCTCGGTAATGAAAAACTGTTTTTT.

This clonotype is deemed medium-sized. The V and J genes are TRBV29-1 and TRBJ1-5, with D perhaps TRBD1 (5 bases). This CDR3 contains 13 residues. Trimming pared 4 bases from V and 4 bases from J, leaving 11 bases between. From germline, CDR1 is SQVTM and CDR2 ANQGSEA. Written as DNA, the CDR3 is TGCAGCGTTGGAGGACACCCAAATCAGCCCCAGCATTTT. It is translated as CSVGGHPNQPQHF.

As DNA, the CDR3 is TGTGCCAGCAGTGAATTGGACGCGGTTAGTGGCTACACCTTC. This gives the protein CASSELDAVSGYTF. The chain links TRBV25-1 to TRBJ1-2; D uncertain. The CDR3 has 14 residues. Germline assignment: CDR1 MGHDK and CDR2 SYGVNS. Trimming took 1 base from V and 7 from J, leaving 13 bases between them.

CDR3 nucleotides: TGTGCCAGCTCACCGCGGGTCGGCACCGGGGAGCTGTTTTTT. Translating gives CASSPRVGTGELFF. This sequence joins TRBV18 and TRBJ2-2, with TRBD2 as a possible D gene (5 bases). Germline V gene data show CDR1 as KGHSH and CDR2 as LQKENI. The CDR3 is 14 residues long. V was pared by 3 bases and J by 4 bases, with 9 bases between. Variable domain in full (rest from reference TRBV18 and TRBJ2-2): NAGVMQNPRHLVRRRGQEARLRCSPMKGHSHVYWYRQLPEEGLKFMVYLQKENIIDESGMPKERFSAEFPKEGPSILRIQQVVRGDSAAYFCASSPRVGTGELFFGEGSRLTVL.

V is TRBV27 and J is TRBJ2-7; unclear D gene. This CDR3 contains 15 residues. The germline V gene has CDR1 MNHEY and CDR2 SMNVEV (reference sequence). Deletions cut 7 bases from V and 5 bases from J, with 21 bases between. The chain's CDR3 is CASTPRATYPNEQYF. The CDR3 region has the DNA TGTGCCAGCACCCCTCGGGCCACCTATCCCAACGAGCAGTACTTC.

This clonotype is categorized as medium-sized. The J gene is TRBJ2-3, the V gene TRBV27, with unresolved D. V shed 2 bases and J shed 8 bases, with 17 bases lying between them. Germline CDR1 is MNHEY and CDR2 is SMNVEV (reference sequence). This CDR3 has 15 amino acids. The CDR3 protein is CASSLRGNQPGTQYF. CDR3 sequence (DNA): TGTGCCAGCAGTTTACGCGGCAATCAGCCGGGTACGCAGTATTTT.

This clonotype occurred many times. The CDR3 sequence: CASSLGTTDEQFF. As DNA, the CDR3 is TGTGCCAGCAGTCTTGGGACTACCGATGAGCAGTTCTTC. This chain connects TRBV28 to TRBJ2-1, with 7 bases lining up with TRBD2. This CDR3 is built from 13 residues. CDR1 and CDR2 (germline): MDHEN, SYDVKM. Germline trimming cut 5 bases from V and 8 bases from J; bases unmatched to any gene: 6.

This clonotype has a count of ten or more. The gene calls are TRBV7-2 and TRBJ2-3; D assignment may be TRBD1 or TRBD2 (6 bases each). Trimming removed 1 base from V and 2 bases from J, with 10 bases in between. Germline CDR1 and CDR2: SGHTA and FQGNSA. The CDR3 covers 15 residues. The CDR3 spells CASSLGGADTDTQYF. CDR3 bases: TGTGCCAGCAGCTTAGGGGGGGCCGACACAGATACGCAGTATTTT.

This chain connects TRBV18 to TRBJ2-3, with a weak D call TRBD2 (5 bases). This CDR3 has 18 amino acids. V lost 3 bases, J lost 2 bases, and 21 bases lay in between. Germline V lookup: CDR1 KGHSH, CDR2 LQKENI. CDR3 sequence: CASSPWPPGGFVTDTQYF. CDR3 DNA sequence: TGTGCCAGCTCACCGTGGCCCCCCGGCGGGTTCGTCACAGATACGCAGTATTTT.